This TCR beta chain comes out of a study of T-cell memory formation after mild COVID-19. Overall study results and limits: Clones that contracted from day 15 to 85 were balanced CD4/CD8, while later expanders leaned CD4+.

Notes on this clonotype: No antigen is known for it.

TCRdb re-called the 5' RACE reads through MiXCR, storing one row per CDR3 protein. The sample has about 290,000 distinct CDR3 sequences; more than 15% are singletons. This sequence originates from a man between 18 and 29 years old who had mild COVID-19 (a few samples of this study predate the infection). Cell type and time point are not known. Source material: PBMCs or a T cell subset sorted from them (not recorded which).

The CDR3 region is CSAQSGSVYNEQFF. Written as DNA, the CDR3 is TGCAGTGCCCAGAGCGGTAGCGTCTACAATGAGCAGTTCTTC. The gene calls are TRBV20-1 and TRBJ2-1, with TRBD2 as a possible D gene (5 bases). CDR3 length equals 14 residues. V gave up 6 bases and J gave up 3 bases, with 15 bases separating them. In germline, CDR1 is DFQATT, CDR2 SNEGSKA (reference sequence).